This T cell receptor beta chain was sequenced during a study of shared clonotypes between healthy human individuals. Study-wide findings and caveats: The study sampled only blood, and tissue repertoires likely differ. It was the non-shared clonotypes that had lower generation probabilities than clonotypes shared by all four donors.

Across several immunoSEQ plates, the genomic DNA of each subset was split evenly. Assay: immunoSEQ multiplex PCR; the TCRdb copy retains only in-frame clones and omits some. The data hold roughly 2.1 million clones, with just over 90% observed a single time. The V gene end was trimmed by 1 base and the J gene end by 7 bases; junction bases not matched to a gene: 8. CDR3 size: 16 residues. Germline CDR1 reads SGHVS; CDR2 reads FQNEAQ. As for this clone: The antigen remains undetermined.

Terminally differentiated effector memory CD45RA+ cells were excluded from the naive CD8 cells, which were CD45RO-negative and positively selected for CCR7. The origin of this receptor is a man younger than 35 in good health. Some clones in this sample may be carry-over from other donors' samples. Sequenced: naive CD8+ T cells from PBMCs. V and J are TRBV7-8 and TRBJ2-1, with 9 bases that match TRBD1. CDR3 sequence: CASSLVGQGLRNEQFF. CDR3 nucleotides: TGTGCCAGCAGCTTAGTGGGACAGGGATTACGGAATGAGCAGTTCTTC.